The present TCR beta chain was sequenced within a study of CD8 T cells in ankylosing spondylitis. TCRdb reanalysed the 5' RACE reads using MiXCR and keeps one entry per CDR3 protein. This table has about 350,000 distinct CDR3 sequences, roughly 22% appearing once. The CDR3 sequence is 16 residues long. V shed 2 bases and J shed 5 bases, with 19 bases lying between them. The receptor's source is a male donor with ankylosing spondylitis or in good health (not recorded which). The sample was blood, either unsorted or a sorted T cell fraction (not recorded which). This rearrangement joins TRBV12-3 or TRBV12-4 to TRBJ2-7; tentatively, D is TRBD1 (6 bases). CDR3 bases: TGTGCCAGCAGTTTATTAGTAGGGGGATCCAGGAACGAGCAGTACTTC. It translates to CASSLLVGGSRNEQYF.